This TCR beta chain was profiled in a study of T cell repertoires in cytomegalovirus infection. Whole-study context: Recently identified HLA-C-restricted CMV epitopes were used, and well-studied HLA-B-restricted CMV epitopes were used as well.

TCRdb ran MiXCR on the reads and lists one entry per CDR3 protein. The sample contains around 770,000 distinct CDR3 sequences, 25% to 30% of which appear only once. The CDR3 runs to 12 residues. From germline, CDR1 is MNHNY and CDR2 SVGAGI (reference sequence). V lost 0 bases, J lost 11 bases, and 10 bases lay in between. This clonotype was seen a handful of times. Its antigen is not identified. This TCR was recovered from a human donor in good health (CMV status not recorded). Some clones in this sample may be carry-over from other donors' samples. The source material was cultured CD8+ T cells from PBMCs, sampled from culture after CMV antigen stimulation. This chain connects TRBV6-6 to TRBJ1-2; no clear D gene. The CDR3, as DNA: TGTGCCAGCAGTTACTCACCGGCATGGTACACCTTC. Protein sequence: CASSYSPAWYTF.